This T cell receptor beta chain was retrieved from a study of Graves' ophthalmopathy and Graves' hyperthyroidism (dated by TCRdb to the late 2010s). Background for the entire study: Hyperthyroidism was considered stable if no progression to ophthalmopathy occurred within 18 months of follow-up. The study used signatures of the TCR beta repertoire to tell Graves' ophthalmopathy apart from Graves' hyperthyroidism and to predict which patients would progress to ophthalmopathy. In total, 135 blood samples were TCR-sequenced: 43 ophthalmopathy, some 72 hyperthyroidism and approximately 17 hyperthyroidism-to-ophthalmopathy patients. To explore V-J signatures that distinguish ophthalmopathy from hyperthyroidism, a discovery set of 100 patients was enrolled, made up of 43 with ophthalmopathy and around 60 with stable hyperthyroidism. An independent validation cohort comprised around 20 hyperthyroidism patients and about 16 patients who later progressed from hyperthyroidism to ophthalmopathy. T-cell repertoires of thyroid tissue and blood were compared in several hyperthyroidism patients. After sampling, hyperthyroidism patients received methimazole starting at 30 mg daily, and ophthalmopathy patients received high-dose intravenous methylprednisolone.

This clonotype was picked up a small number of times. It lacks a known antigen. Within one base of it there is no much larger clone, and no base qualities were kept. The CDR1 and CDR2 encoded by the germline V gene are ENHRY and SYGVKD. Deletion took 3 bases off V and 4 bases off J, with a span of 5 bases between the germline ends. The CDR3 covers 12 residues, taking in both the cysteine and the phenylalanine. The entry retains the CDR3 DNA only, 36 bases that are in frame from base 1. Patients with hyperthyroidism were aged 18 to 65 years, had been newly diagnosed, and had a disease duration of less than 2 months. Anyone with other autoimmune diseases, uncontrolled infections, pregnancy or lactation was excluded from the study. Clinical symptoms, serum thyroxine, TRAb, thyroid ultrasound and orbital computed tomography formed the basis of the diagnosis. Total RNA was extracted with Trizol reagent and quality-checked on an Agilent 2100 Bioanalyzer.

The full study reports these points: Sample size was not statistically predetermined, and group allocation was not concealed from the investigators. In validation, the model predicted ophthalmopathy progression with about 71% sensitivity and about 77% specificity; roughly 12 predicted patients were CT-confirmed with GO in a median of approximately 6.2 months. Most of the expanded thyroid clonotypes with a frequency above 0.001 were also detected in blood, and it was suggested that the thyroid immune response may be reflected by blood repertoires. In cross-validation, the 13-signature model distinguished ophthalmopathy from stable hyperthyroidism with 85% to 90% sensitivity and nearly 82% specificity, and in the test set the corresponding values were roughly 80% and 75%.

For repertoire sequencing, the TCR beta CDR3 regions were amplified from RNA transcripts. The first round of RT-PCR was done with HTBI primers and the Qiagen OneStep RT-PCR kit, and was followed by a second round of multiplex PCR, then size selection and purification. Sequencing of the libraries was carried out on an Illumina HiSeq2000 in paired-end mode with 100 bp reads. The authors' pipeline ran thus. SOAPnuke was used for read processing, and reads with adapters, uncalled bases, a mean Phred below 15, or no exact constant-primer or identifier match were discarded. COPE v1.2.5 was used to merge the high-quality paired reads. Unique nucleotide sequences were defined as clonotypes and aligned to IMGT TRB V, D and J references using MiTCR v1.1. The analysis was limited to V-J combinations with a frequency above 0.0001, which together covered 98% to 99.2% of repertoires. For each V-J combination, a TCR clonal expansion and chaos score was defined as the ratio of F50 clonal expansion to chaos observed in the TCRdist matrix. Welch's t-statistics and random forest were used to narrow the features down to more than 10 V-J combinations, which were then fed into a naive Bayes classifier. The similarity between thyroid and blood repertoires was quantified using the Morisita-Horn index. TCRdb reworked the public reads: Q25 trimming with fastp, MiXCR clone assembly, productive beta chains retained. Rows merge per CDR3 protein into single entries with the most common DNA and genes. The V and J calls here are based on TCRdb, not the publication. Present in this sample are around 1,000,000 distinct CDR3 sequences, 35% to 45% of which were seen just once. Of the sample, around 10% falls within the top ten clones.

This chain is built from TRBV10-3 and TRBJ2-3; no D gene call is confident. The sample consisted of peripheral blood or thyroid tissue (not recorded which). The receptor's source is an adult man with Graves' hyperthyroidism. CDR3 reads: CAISDRPDTQYF. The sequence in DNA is TGTGCCATCAGTGATCGGCCAGATACGCAGTATTTT.